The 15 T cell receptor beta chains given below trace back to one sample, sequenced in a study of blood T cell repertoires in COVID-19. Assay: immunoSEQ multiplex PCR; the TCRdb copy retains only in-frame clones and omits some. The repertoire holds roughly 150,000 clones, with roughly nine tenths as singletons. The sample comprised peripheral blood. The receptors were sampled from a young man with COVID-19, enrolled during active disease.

The CDR3 here is CASSQRQGARRNTEAFF. DNA for the CDR3: TGTGCCAGCAGCCAGAGGCAGGGGGCTCGTCGGAACACTGAAGCTTTCTTT. This chain connects TRBV3-1 (or the pseudogene TRBV3-2) to TRBJ1-1, with 8 bases aligning to TRBD1. CDR1 and CDR2 from the germline V gene are LGHDT and YNNKEL (reference sequence). Trimming took 3 bases from V and 1 from J; bases not matched to a gene: 10. This CDR3 comprises 17 residues.

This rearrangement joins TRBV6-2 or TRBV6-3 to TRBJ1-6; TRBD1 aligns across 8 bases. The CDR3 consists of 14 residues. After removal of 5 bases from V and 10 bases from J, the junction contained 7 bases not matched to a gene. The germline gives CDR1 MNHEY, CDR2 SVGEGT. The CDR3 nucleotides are TGTGCCAGCAGTCCCCCGGGACAGGCGTCACCCCTCCACTTT. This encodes CASSPPGQASPLHF.

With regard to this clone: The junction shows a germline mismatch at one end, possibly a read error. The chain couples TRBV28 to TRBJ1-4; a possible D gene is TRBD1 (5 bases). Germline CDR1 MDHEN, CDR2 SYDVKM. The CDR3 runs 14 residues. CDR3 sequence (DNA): TGTGCCACTTTAAGGGTCGGGGGGGTGGAAAAACTGCTTTTT. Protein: CATLRVGGVEKLLF.

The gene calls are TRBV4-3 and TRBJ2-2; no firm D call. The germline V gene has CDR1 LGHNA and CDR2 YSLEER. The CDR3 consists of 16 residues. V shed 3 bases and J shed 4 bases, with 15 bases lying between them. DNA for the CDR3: TGCGCCAGCAGCCATTCTTTCGACTTAAGCACCGGGGAGCTGTTTTTT. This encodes CASSHSFDLSTGELFF.

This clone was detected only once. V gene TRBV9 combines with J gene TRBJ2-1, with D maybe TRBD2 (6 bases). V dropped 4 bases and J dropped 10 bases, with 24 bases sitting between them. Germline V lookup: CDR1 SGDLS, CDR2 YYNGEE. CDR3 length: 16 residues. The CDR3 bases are TGTGCCAGCAGCCCCCCCAGCGGGCTCGGTCATTTAGAGCAGTTCTTC. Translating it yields CASSPPSGLGHLEQFF.

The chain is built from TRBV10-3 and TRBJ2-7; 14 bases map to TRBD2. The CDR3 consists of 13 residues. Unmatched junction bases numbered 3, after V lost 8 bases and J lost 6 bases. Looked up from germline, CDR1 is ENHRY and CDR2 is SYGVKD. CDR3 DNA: TGTGCCATCCGGGGACTAGCGGGAGTCGAGCAGTACTTC. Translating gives CAIRGLAGVEQYF.

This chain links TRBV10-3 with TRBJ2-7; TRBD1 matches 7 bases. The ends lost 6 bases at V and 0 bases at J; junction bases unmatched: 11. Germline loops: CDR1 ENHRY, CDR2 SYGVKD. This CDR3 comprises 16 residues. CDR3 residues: CAISGTAIHSSYEQYF. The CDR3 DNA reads TGTGCCATCAGCGGGACAGCAATCCATAGCTCCTACGAGCAGTACTTC.

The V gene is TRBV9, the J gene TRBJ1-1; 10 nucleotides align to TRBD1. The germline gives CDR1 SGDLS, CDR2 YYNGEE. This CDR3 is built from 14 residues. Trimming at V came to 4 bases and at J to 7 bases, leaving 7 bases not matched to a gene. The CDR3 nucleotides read TGTGCCAGCAGCACAAGACAGGGGGCAGGTGAAGCTTTCTTT. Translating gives CASSTRQGAGEAFF.

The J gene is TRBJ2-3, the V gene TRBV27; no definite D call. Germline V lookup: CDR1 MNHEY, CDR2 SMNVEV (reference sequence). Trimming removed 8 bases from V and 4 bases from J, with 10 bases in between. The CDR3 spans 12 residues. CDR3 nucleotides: TGTGCCAGCGGCCCCTTGGCAGATACGCAGTATTTT. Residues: CASGPLADTQYF.

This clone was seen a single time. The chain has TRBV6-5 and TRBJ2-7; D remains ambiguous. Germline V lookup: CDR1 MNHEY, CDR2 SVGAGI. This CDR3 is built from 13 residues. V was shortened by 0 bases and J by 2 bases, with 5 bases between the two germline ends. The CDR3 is CASSYSQTYEQYF. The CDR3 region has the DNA TGTGCCAGCAGTTACTCACAGACCTACGAGCAGTACTTC.

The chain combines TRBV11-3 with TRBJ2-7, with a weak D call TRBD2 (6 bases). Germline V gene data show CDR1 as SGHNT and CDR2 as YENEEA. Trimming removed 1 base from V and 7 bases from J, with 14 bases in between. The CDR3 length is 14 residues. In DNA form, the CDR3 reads TGTGCCAGCAGCTTAGGGAGGGCCTCCCGTGAGCAGTACTTC. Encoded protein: CASSLGRASREQYF.

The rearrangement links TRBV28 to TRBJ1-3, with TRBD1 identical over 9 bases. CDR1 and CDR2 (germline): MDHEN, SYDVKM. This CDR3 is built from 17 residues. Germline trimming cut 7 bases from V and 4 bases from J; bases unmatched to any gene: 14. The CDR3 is CASKGQGRLSLGNTIYF. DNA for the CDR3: TGTGCCAGCAAAGGACAGGGGAGATTGAGTTTAGGAAACACCATATATTTT. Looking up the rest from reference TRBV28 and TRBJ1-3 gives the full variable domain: DVKVTQSSRYLVKRTGEKVFLECVQDMDHENMFWYRQDPGLGLRLIYFSYDVKMKEKGDIPEGYSVSREKKERFSLILESASTNQTSMYLCASKGQGRLSLGNTIYFGEGSWLTVV.

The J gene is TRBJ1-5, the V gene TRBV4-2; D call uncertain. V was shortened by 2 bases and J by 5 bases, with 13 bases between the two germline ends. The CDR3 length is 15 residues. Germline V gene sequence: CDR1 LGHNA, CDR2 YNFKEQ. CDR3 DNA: TGTGCCAGCAGCCAAAGACGGGAGAGAGATCAGCCCCAGCATTTT. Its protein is CASSQRRERDQPQHF.

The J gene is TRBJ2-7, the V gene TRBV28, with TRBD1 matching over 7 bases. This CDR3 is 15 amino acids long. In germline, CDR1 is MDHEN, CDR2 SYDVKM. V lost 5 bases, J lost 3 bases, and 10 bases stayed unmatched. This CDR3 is CASSTFDRVSYEQYF. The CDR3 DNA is TGTGCCAGCAGTACCTTCGACAGGGTAAGCTACGAGCAGTACTTC.

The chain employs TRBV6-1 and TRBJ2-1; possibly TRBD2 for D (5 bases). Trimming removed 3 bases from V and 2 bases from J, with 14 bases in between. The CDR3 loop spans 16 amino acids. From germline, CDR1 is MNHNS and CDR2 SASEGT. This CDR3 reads CASSEWRGPAYNEQFF. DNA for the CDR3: TGTGCCAGCAGTGAGTGGCGAGGGCCGGCCTACAATGAGCAGTTCTTC.